This T cell receptor (beta chain) originates from a study of human T cells and chemical hapten exposure. General study points: Alopecia was present in the donors, so their immune response may differ from healthy people's.

Time point defined: patch test 3, about 24 weeks after DPC sensitization. The treatment is: therapeutic diphenylcyclopropenone sensitization with weekly scalp DPC. Ahead of applying each patch test, blood was sampled. TCRdb passed the RACE reads through MiXCR, listing each CDR3 protein once. The sample shows 50,000 to 75,000 distinct CDR3 sequences, approximately 10% of them seen only once. This clonotype appeared many times. What it binds is unknown. V lost 1 base to trimming and J lost 4 bases, with 15 bases between them. Looked up from germline, CDR1 is SGHKS and CDR2 is YYEKEE (reference sequence). This CDR3 region has 15 residues.

The sequence came from a woman under 40 with alopecia areata. Some clones in this sample may be carry-over from other donors' samples. Sample: whole blood, taken in connection with sensitization to the hapten diphenylcyclopropenone (DPC). This chain connects TRBV5-5 to TRBJ2-7; D is possibly TRBD2 (6 bases). CDR3 sequence (DNA): TGTGCCAGCAGCTTGTGGGTGGCGGGACTTTACGAGCAGTACTTC. Protein sequence: CASSLWVAGLYEQYF.